Presented here are 25 T cell receptor beta chains from one specimen sequenced in a study of T cells in pancreatic ductal adenocarcinoma. TCRdb's table, derived via immunoSEQ multiplex PCR, lists solely in-frame clones and lacks some. The sample holds over 90,000 clones; over 90% are singletons and the top ten take 3.1%. The selected patients with pancreatic ductal adenocarcinoma had surgery but no neoadjuvant therapy. Material: PBMCs. All receptors come from a human donor with pancreatic ductal adenocarcinoma.

The chain has TRBV7-9 and TRBJ1-3, with unresolved D. The germline V gene has CDR1 SEHNR and CDR2 FQNEAQ (reference sequence). V lost 5 bases, J lost 3 bases, and 5 bases lay in between. The CDR3 is 12 residues long. CDR3 amino acids: CASSPLGNTIYF. In DNA form, the CDR3 reads TGTGCCAGCAGCCCACTTGGAAACACCATATATTTT.

The rearrangement uses TRBV30 and TRBJ2-5, with a weak D call TRBD1 (5 bases). This CDR3 spans 13 amino acids. V lost 4 bases, J lost 1 base, and 10 bases lay in between. Per germline, CDR1 GTSNPN and CDR2 SVGIG (reference sequence). CDR3 amino acids: CAWTTGSQETQYF. The CDR3 coding sequence is TGTGCCTGGACAACAGGAAGCCAAGAGACCCAGTACTTC. The whole variable domain, filled in from reference TRBV30 and TRBJ2-5, reads SQTIHQWPATLVQPVGSPLSLECTVEGTSNPNLYWYRQAAGRGLQLLFYSVGIGQISSEVPQNLSASRPQDRQFILSSKKLLLSDSGFYLCAWTTGSQETQYFGPGTRLLVL.

The V call is TRBV2, the J call TRBJ2-5; the match to TRBD2 covers 14 bases. The ends lost 7 bases at V and 2 bases at J; junction bases unmatched: 9. The CDR3 contains 17 residues. The germline CDR1 and CDR2 sequences are SNHLY and FYNNEI. The DNA for the CDR3 is TGTGCCAGCAACCTGCGCGGGACTAGCGGGAGTCAAGAGACCCAGTACTTC. Amino acids: CASNLRGTSGSQETQYF.

This chain connects TRBV2 to TRBJ1-4; D gene uncertain. Germline V CDR1 and CDR2: SNHLY, FYNNEI. V was cut by 6 bases and J by 7 bases, with 12 bases left in between. The CDR3 spans 13 residues. The CDR3 spells CASRLIPGEKLFF. The CDR3 DNA reads as TGTGCCAGCAGGCTGATTCCGGGTGAAAAACTGTTTTTT.

The chain recombines TRBV28 with TRBJ1-4; 11 positions match TRBD1. The CDR3 consists of 15 residues. CDR1 is MDHEN and CDR2 is SYDVKM in the germline V gene. Trimming cost V 4 bases and J 10 bases; bases outside gene matches: 8. CDR3 loop: CASSYGDRGAGKLFF. In nucleotides, the CDR3 is TGTGCCAGCAGTTACGGGGACAGGGGGGCTGGAAAACTGTTTTTT.

This chain joins TRBV19 and TRBJ1-2; 7 bases line up with TRBD1. CDR1 is LNHDA and CDR2 is SQIVND in the germline V gene (reference sequence). V dropped 4 bases and J dropped 2; count of bases not matched to a gene: 4. The CDR3 sequence is 14 residues long. This CDR3 reads CASSNTGVNYGYTF. DNA of the CDR3: TGTGCCAGTAGTAATACAGGGGTAAACTATGGCTACACCTTC.

The genes are TRBV28 and TRBJ2-7, with D possibly matching TRBD1 (6 bases). The V and J ends lost 4 bases and 1 base respectively, with 8 bases between them. The CDR3 totals 13 residues. Looked up from germline, CDR1 is MDHEN and CDR2 is SYDVKM. Here the CDR3 reads CASSSGTSYEQYF. CDR3 in DNA: TGTGCCAGCAGTTCCGGGACATCCTACGAGCAGTACTTC.

V is TRBV18 and J is TRBJ1-2; unclear D gene. The CDR3 runs 13 residues. V was trimmed by 2 bases and J by 6 bases, leaving 10 bases between them. CDR1 KGHSH and CDR2 LQKENI come from the germline V gene. The CDR3 DNA reads TGTGCCAGCTCACCAGATGGGAGGGATGGCTACACCTTC. It yields the protein CASSPDGRDGYTF. The full variable domain, completed using reference TRBV18 and TRBJ1-2, is NAGVMQNPRHLVRRRGQEARLRCSPMKGHSHVYWYRQLPEEGLKFMVYLQKENIIDESGMPKERFSAEFPKEGPSILRIQQVVRGDSAAYFCASSPDGRDGYTFGSGTRLTVV.

The V call is TRBV18, the J call TRBJ2-7, with 7 bases matching TRBD1. V dropped 0 bases and J dropped 6; count of bases not matched to a gene: 5. The CDR3 runs 14 residues. Germline loops: CDR1 KGHSH, CDR2 LQKENI. CDR3 sequence (DNA): TGTGCCAGCTCACCACCGACAGGGCTATCCGAGCAGTACTTC. Encoded protein: CASSPPTGLSEQYF.

The V and J genes are TRBV6-6 and TRBJ2-3; tentatively, D is TRBD1 (6 bases). The CDR3 contains 14 residues. V was shortened by 2 bases and J by 6 bases, with 12 bases between the two germline ends. CDR1 is MNHNY and CDR2 is SVGAGI in the germline V gene (reference sequence). CDR3 nucleotide sequence: TGTGCCAGCAGTTACGAGGCGAGGGGGGATACGCAGTATTTT. Translating it yields CASSYEARGDTQYF.

This CDR3 is CASTPTEGASYEQYF. Written as DNA, the CDR3 is TGTGCCAGCACTCCCACGGAGGGGGCCTCCTACGAGCAGTACTTC. The chain carries TRBV6-1 and TRBJ2-7; perhaps TRBD1 as D (7 bases). The CDR3 is 15 amino acids. Between the trimmed V and J ends, which lost 7 bases and 0 bases, there was a span of 16 bases. Germline V gene data show CDR1 as MNHNS and CDR2 as SASEGT.

The chain combines TRBV2 with TRBJ1-1, with a weak D call TRBD1 (6 bases). Trimming took 6 bases from V and 6 from J, leaving 11 bases between them. The CDR3 has 12 amino acids. Germline loops: CDR1 SNHLY, CDR2 FYNNEI. CDR3 nucleotides: TGTGCCAGCAGGGGGGACACGTCTGAAGCTTTCTTT. Translated, it gives CASRGDTSEAFF.

The chain is built from TRBV28 and TRBJ1-1, with 9 bases that match TRBD1. Germline V gives CDR1 MDHEN, CDR2 SYDVKM. V lost 5 bases, J lost 5 bases, and 6 bases stayed unmatched. The CDR3 is 14 amino acids. The CDR3 DNA sequence: TGTGCCAGCAGTCCGGGACAGGGAAGTACTGAAGCTTTCTTT. This gives the protein CASSPGQGSTEAFF.

The V gene is TRBV4-2, the J gene TRBJ1-2; D gene unclear. The germline gives CDR1 LGHNA, CDR2 YNFKEQ. The CDR3 is 12 residues long. V was cut by 3 bases and J by 3 bases, with 5 bases left in between. CDR3 DNA: TGTGCCAGCAGCCAGCGGGACTATGGCTACACCTTC. Its protein product is CASSQRDYGYTF.

The V and J genes are TRBV20-1 and TRBJ2-1; possibly TRBD1 for D (5 bases). In germline, CDR1 is DFQATT, CDR2 SNEGSKA (reference sequence). The length of the CDR3 is 11 residues. Trimming shortened V by 3 bases and J by 7 bases, and 7 bases separated the two germline ends. The CDR3 is CSARGLNEQFF. The DNA of the CDR3 is TGCAGTGCTAGGGGGCTAAATGAGCAGTTCTTC.

V gene TRBV7-3 combines with J gene TRBJ1-5; TRBD1 agrees at 8 bases. Trimming cost V 6 bases and J 6 bases; bases outside gene matches: 7. This CDR3 region has 14 residues. The germline gives CDR1 SGHTA, CDR2 FQGTGA. CDR3 sequence (DNA): TGTGCCAGCAGTCCGACAGGGGTGGGTCAGCCCCAGCATTTT. Protein product: CASSPTGVGQPQHF. The complete variable domain, with remaining parts taken from reference TRBV7-3 and TRBJ1-5, reads GAGVSQTPSNKVTEKGKYVELRCDPISGHTALYWYRQSLGQGPEFLIYFQGTGAADDSGLPNDRFFAVRPEGSVSTLKIQRTERGDSAVYLCASSPTGVGQPQHFGDGTRLSIL.

This chain uses TRBV6-1 with TRBJ2-3, with TRBD1 identical over 10 bases. CDR3 length equals 15 residues. Germline V gene data show CDR1 as MNHNS and CDR2 as SASEGT. After removal of 6 bases from V and 3 bases from J, the junction contained 6 bases not matched to a gene. CDR3 DNA sequence: TGTGCCAGCAGCCGAAGACAGGGGGCGACAGATACGCAGTATTTT. Residues: CASSRRQGATDTQYF.

The count of this clone is one. The chain links TRBV9 to TRBJ2-3; TRBD2 agrees at 10 bases. CDR3 length: 18 amino acids. Germline trimming cut 2 bases from V and 11 bases from J; bases unmatched to any gene: 20. Per the germline V gene, CDR1 is SGDLS and CDR2 is YYNGEE. The CDR3 here is CASSVQLCKAGGAGGQYF. The CDR3, as DNA: TGTGCCAGCAGCGTCCAGCTCTGCAAAGCGGGAGGGGCCGGCGGGCAGTATTTT.

The V call is TRBV19, the J call TRBJ1-2; D remains ambiguous. The V and J ends lost 11 bases and 3 bases respectively, with 16 bases between them. Germline CDR1 and CDR2: LNHDA and SQIVND (reference sequence). This CDR3 is built from 13 residues. CDR3 coding DNA: TGTGCCTCTAGGCTAAACGGGGACTATGGCTACACCTTC. This codes for CASRLNGDYGYTF.

This clone appeared once. The chain uses TRBV25-1 and TRBJ2-5; D perhaps matches TRBD2 (6 bases). The length of the CDR3 is 12 residues. The V gene lost 10 bases and the J gene lost 2 bases, with 11 bases spanning the gap. Germline V gene sequence: CDR1 MGHDK, CDR2 SYGVNS. The CDR3 region has the DNA TGTGCCACCGGCGGAGGGCAAGAGACCCAGTACTTC. Translation gives CATGGGQETQYF.

The V gene is TRBV2, the J gene TRBJ1-1; 10 bases are shared with TRBD1. The length of the CDR3 is 13 residues. The germline V gene has CDR1 SNHLY and CDR2 FYNNEI. With V trimmed by 6 bases and J by 11 bases, 9 bases remained unmatched. CDR3 DNA: TGTGCCAGCAGAGTTGCCCCGGGACAGGGGGCTTTCTTT. Protein sequence: CASRVAPGQGAFF.

The chain's CDR3 is CASSLADIPGQGPEQYF. CDR3 bases: TGTGCCAGCAGCTTAGCTGACATTCCGGGACAGGGACCCGAGCAGTACTTC. The chain links TRBV7-2 to TRBJ2-7, with TRBD1 matching 9 bases. CDR1 and CDR2 from the germline V gene are SGHTA and FQGNSA. V shed 0 bases, J shed 6 bases, and the junction held 12 bases outside the gene matches. This CDR3 is built from 17 residues.

The chain combines TRBV11-2 with TRBJ2-5; TRBD1 agrees at 12 bases. Germline loops: CDR1 SGHAT, CDR2 FQNNGV. The CDR3 extends over 18 amino acids. The junction had 16 bases not matched to a gene; V was cut back by 6 bases and J by 5 bases. The CDR3 reads CASRGPGQGAGPGETQYF. CDR3 DNA sequence: TGTGCCAGCAGGGGACCGGGACAGGGGGCGGGGCCCGGGGAGACCCAGTACTTC.

The rearrangement links TRBV18 to TRBJ2-2; D not certain. V was cut by 1 base and J by 3 bases, with 3 bases left in between. Germline V CDR1 and CDR2: KGHSH, LQKENI. This CDR3 has 13 residues. CDR3 amino acids: CASSPRDTGELFF. CDR3 coding DNA: TGTGCCAGCTCACCACGAGACACCGGGGAGCTGTTTTTT. The entire variable domain, with the rest obtained from reference TRBV18 and TRBJ2-2, is as follows: NAGVMQNPRHLVRRRGQEARLRCSPMKGHSHVYWYRQLPEEGLKFMVYLQKENIIDESGMPKERFSAEFPKEGPSILRIQQVVRGDSAAYFCASSPRDTGELFFGEGSRLTVL.

The genes are TRBV29-1 and TRBJ2-2; TRBD2 is a possible D gene (6 bases). Germline values: CDR1 SQVTM, CDR2 ANQGSEA. Deletions cut 5 bases from V and 6 bases from J, with 16 bases between. The CDR3 runs 14 residues. The CDR3, as DNA: TGCAGCGTTAACACGGCTAGCGACCCCGGGGAGCTGTTTTTT. Amino acid sequence: CSVNTASDPGELFF.